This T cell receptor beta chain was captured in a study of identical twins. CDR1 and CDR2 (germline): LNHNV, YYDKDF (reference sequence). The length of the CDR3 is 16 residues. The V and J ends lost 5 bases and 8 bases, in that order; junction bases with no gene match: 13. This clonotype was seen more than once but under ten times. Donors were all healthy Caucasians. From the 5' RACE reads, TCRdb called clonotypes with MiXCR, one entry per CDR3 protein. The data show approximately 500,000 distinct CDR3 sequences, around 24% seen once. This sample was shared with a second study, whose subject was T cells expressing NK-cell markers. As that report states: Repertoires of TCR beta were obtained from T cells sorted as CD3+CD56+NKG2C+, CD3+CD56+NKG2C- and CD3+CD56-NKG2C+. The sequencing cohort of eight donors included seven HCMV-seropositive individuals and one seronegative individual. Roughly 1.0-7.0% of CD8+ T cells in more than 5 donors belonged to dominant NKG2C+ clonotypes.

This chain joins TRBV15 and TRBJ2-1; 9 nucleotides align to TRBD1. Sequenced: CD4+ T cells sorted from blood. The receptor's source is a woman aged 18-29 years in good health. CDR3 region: CATSGLPGQGRDEQFF. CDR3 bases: TGTGCCACCAGCGGCCTACCGGGACAGGGTAGGGATGAGCAGTTCTTC. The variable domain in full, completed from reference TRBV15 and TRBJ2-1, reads DAMVIQNPRYQVTQFGKPVTLSCSQTLNHNVMYWYQQKSSQAPKLLFHYYDKDFNNEADTPDNFQSRRPNTSFCFLDIRSPGLGDTAMYLCATSGLPGQGRDEQFFGPGTRLTVL.